Here is one T cell receptor (beta chain) with its context. Its antigen remains unidentified. The source of the sample is a study of T-cell memory formation after mild COVID-19. Study-wide findings and caveats: Those CD4+ clones that contracted were mainly in CM and EM (CD8+ ones in EMRA). Several responding clones turned up in pre-infection memory, indicating that cross-reactive memory may have taken part.

Using constant-segment primers, 5'RACE produced TCR alpha and TCR beta cDNA libraries carrying sample barcodes and UMIs. From the 5' RACE reads, TCRdb called clonotypes with MiXCR, one entry per CDR3 protein. Here the sample spans under 450,000 distinct CDR3 sequences, more than 20% being singletons. V lost 4 bases and J 0 bases, leaving 31 bases between the germline ends. The CDR3 extends over 21 amino acids. Germline values: CDR1 GTSNPN, CDR2 SVGIG (reference sequence). V is TRBV30 and J is TRBJ2-1; D might be TRBD1 (6 bases). The sequence was collected from an adult woman who had mild COVID-19 (a few samples of this study predate the infection). Cell type and time point are not known. The sample was PBMCs or a T cell subset sorted from them (not recorded which). CDR3 region: CAWTAGVIVSGFLSSYNEQFF. DNA for the CDR3: TGTGCCTGGACCGCAGGGGTTATAGTCTCGGGATTTTTGAGCTCCTACAATGAGCAGTTCTTC. The full variable domain, rest sourced from reference TRBV30 and TRBJ2-1, is SQTIHQWPATLVQPVGSPLSLECTVEGTSNPNLYWYRQAAGRGLQLLFYSVGIGQISSEVPQNLSASRPQDRQFILSSKKLLLSDSGFYLCAWTAGVIVSGFLSSYNEQFFGPGTRLTVL.